This TCR beta chain was captured by sequencing in a study of T-cell reconstitution after alpha-beta-depleted transplantation in children. This clonotype was counted between two and nine times. The authors prepared the TCRbeta library with unique molecular identifiers. TCRdb re-derived calls from the PCR reads in MiXCR, one entry per CDR3 protein. Of a few hundred thousand distinct CDR3 sequences listed, 20% to 30% are singletons. Sequences were derived from PBMCs, sampled before TCRalphabeta/CD19-depleted stem cell transplant. This TCR derives from a boy younger than two with Wiskott-Aldrich syndrome, due to receive a stem cell transplant.

CDR3 nucleotides: TGCAGTGCTAGGACAGTATCCTACGAGCAGTACTTC. Protein sequence: CSARTVSYEQYF. J is TRBJ2-7 and V is TRBV20-1, with TRBD1 as a possible D gene (5 bases). V lost 3 bases, J lost 1 base, and 7 bases lay in between. This CDR3 comprises 12 residues. Germline V gene sequence: CDR1 DFQATT, CDR2 SNEGSKA (reference sequence).